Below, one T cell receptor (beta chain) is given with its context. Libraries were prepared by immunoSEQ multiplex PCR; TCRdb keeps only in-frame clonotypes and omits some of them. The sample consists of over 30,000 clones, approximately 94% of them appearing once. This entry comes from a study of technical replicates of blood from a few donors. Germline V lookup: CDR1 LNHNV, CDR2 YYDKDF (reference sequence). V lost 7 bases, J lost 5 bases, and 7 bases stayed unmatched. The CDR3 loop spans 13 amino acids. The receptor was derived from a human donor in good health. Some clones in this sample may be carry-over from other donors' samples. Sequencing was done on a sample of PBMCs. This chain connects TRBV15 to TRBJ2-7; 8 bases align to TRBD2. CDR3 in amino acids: CATTSVSGNEQYF. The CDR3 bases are TGTGCCACCACCTCCGTTAGCGGGAACGAGCAGTACTTC.